These 3 T cell receptor beta chains originate from one sample sequenced in a study of blood T cell repertoires in COVID-19. Produced via immunoSEQ multiplex PCR; TCRdb's table is partial and in-frame only. Of roughly 410,000 clones listed, around 87% were seen once; the top ten hold 2.3%. The sequenced sample was peripheral blood. Every receptor here comes from an older woman with COVID-19, enrolled during active disease.

The chain couples TRBV6-5 to TRBJ1-5; D ambiguous. The CDR3 covers 15 residues. Trimming took 0 bases from V and 4 from J, leaving 10 bases between them. Per the germline V gene, CDR1 is MNHEY and CDR2 is SVGAGI. CDR3 nucleotides: TGTGCCAGCAGTTACTCGACCTCGGGGAATCAGCCCCAGCATTTT. Protein product: CASSYSTSGNQPQHF.

In its sample, this clone was seen once. The chain combines TRBV30 with TRBJ1-5; a possible D gene is TRBD1 (6 bases). V was trimmed by 0 bases and J by 2 bases, leaving 11 bases between them. The CDR3 covers 15 residues. The germline CDR1 and CDR2 sequences are GTSNPN and SVGIG (reference sequence). The CDR3 DNA is TGTGCCTGGAGTGTGTACAGGGCTGGCAATCAGCCCCAGCATTTT. The encoded protein is CAWSVYRAGNQPQHF.

The sample holds a few counts of this clone. The V gene is TRBV11-2, the J gene TRBJ2-2; D is possibly TRBD1 (5 bases). V shed 11 bases and J shed 3 bases, with 13 bases lying between them. This CDR3 has 13 residues. CDR1 SGHAT and CDR2 FQNNGV come from the germline V gene. The CDR3, as DNA: TGTGCCGTTCAGGGATTGCACACCGGGGAGCTGTTTTTT. Its translation: CAVQGLHTGELFF. Complete variable domain (other parts from reference TRBV11-2 and TRBJ2-2): EAGVAQSPRYKIIEKRQSVAFWCNPISGHATLYWYQQILGQGPKLLIQFQNNGVVDDSQLPKDRFSAERLKGVDSTLKIQPAKLEDSAVYLCAVQGLHTGELFFGEGSRLTVL.